These 10 T cell receptor beta chains came from one sample sequenced in a study of blood T cell repertoires in COVID-19. Generated by immunoSEQ multiplex PCR, the TCRdb table keeps only in-frame clones and is missing some. The sample consists of about 250,000 clones, roughly 83% of them appearing once. Sequences were obtained from peripheral blood. Every receptor here comes from a man older than 75 with acute or convalescent COVID-19.

About this clone itself: An end of the junction does not agree with germline; a read error may underlie this. The chain joins TRBV10-3 to TRBJ1-1; 8 nucleotides line up with TRBD1. Germline-derived CDR1 and CDR2 are ENHRY and SYGVKD. The CDR3 runs to 12 residues. The CDR3 DNA reads TGTGCCATCAGGTCGGACAGGGCGAGAGGGCTTTTT. Protein: CAIRSDRARGLF.

The chain couples TRBV27 to TRBJ2-1; 9 bases line up with TRBD2. Germline CDR1 MNHEY, CDR2 SMNVEV (reference sequence). J was trimmed by 9 bases and V by 5 bases; bases with no gene match: 11. CDR3 size: 15 residues. The CDR3 DNA reads TGTGCCAGCAGTGCCCCGGCTAGCGGGGATTCTGAGCAGTTCTTC. Protein product: CASSAPASGDSEQFF.

This sequence joins TRBV18 and TRBJ2-7, with 8 bases fitting TRBD2. Losses at the gene ends were 3 bases for V and 3 bases for J; bases not matched to a gene: 13. Germline lookup yields CDR1 KGHSH and CDR2 LQKENI. The CDR3 runs 17 residues. The CDR3 reads CASSPPDRLAGRYEQYF. The CDR3 DNA reads TGTGCCAGCTCACCCCCCGACAGGTTAGCGGGGCGCTACGAGCAGTACTTC.

This clone occurred a few times. The rearrangement joins TRBV7-6 to TRBJ2-1; 7 positions agree with TRBD1. The CDR3 is 14 residues long. CDR1 and CDR2 from the germline V gene are SGHVS and FNYEAQ. Trimming at V came to 2 bases and at J to 7 bases, leaving 5 bases not matched to a gene. The CDR3 DNA is TGTGCCAGCAGCTTACAGGGGGTGGTGAATGAGCAGTTCTTC. This gives the protein CASSLQGVVNEQFF.

Note on this clone: Other nucleotide sequences from this sample produce the same CDR3. This chain joins TRBV11-2 and TRBJ1-4; possibly TRBD1 for D (6 bases). The CDR3 totals 15 residues. The V end lost 2 bases, the J end lost 1 base, and 8 bases lay between the germline ends. The germline gives CDR1 SGHAT, CDR2 FQNNGV. The CDR3 nucleotides read TGTGCCAGCAGCTTAACAGGGTTAACTAATGAAAAACTGTTTTTT. Residues: CASSLTGLTNEKLFF.

This chain links TRBV19 with TRBJ2-1; no reliable D call. The CDR3 spans 13 residues. CDR1 is LNHDA and CDR2 is SQIVND in the germline V gene (reference sequence). V was shortened by 3 bases and J by 7 bases, with 10 bases between the two germline ends. The CDR3 DNA sequence: TGTGCCAGTAGTATTGGGCAGTGGAATGAGCAGTTCTTC. It codes for CASSIGQWNEQFF.

This rearrangement joins TRBV7-2 to TRBJ1-1; D uncertain. This CDR3 region has 14 residues. Trimming pared 5 bases from V and 1 base from J, leaving 11 bases between. Looked up from germline, CDR1 is SGHTA and CDR2 is FQGNSA. Here the CDR3 reads CASSGLTANTEAFF. As DNA, the CDR3 is TGTGCCAGCAGCGGTCTCACAGCGAACACTGAAGCTTTCTTT.

This clone has a handful of counts. The CDR3 region is CASNPTGTPLYEQYF. The CDR3, as DNA: TGTGCCAGCAACCCGACCGGGACTCCGCTCTACGAGCAGTACTTC. The chain carries TRBV5-6 and TRBJ2-7; tentatively, D is TRBD2 (6 bases). The CDR3 length is 15 residues. Trimming shortened V by 6 bases and J by 3 bases, and 19 bases separated the two germline ends. Germline loops: CDR1 SGHDT, CDR2 YYEEEE. The whole variable domain, filled in from reference TRBV5-6 and TRBJ2-7, reads DAGVTQSPTHLIKTRGQQVTLRCSPKSGHDTVSWYQQALGQGPQFIFQYYEEEERQRGNFPDRFSGHQFPNYSSELNVNALLLGDSALYLCASNPTGTPLYEQYFGPGTRLTVT.

The gene calls are TRBV13 and TRBJ1-2; weak D call: TRBD1 (6 bases). This CDR3 is built from 16 residues. V dropped 1 base and J dropped 4 bases, with 16 bases sitting between them. CDR1 PRHDT and CDR2 FYEKMQ come from the germline V gene (reference sequence). CDR3 coding DNA: TGTGCCAGCAGCTTAGCCACAGCTCAGGGGCGCTATGGCTACACCTTC. This encodes CASSLATAQGRYGYTF.

This clone was seen only a few times. This chain uses TRBV7-6 with TRBJ2-7; maybe TRBD1 (6 bases). V shed 0 bases and J shed 1 base, with 10 bases lying between them. The length of the CDR3 is 15 residues. Germline loops: CDR1 SGHVS, CDR2 FNYEAQ. CDR3 in DNA: TGTGCCAGCAGCTTAGCCACAGGGATGTCCTACGAGCAGTACTTC. Translating it yields CASSLATGMSYEQYF.